This T cell receptor beta chain appears in the sequencing data of a study of blood T cell repertoires in COVID-19. Turning to the study itself: The United States, Italy and Spain provided the acute and convalescent COVID-19 samples. Sources were T cells, B-cell-depleted T cells, or PBMCs; the material itself was cDNA or gDNA.

How the authors handled the data: Amplified reference gene primers provided the basis for estimating nucleated cell counts. Data came from immunoSEQ multiplex PCR; TCRdb stores just in-frame clones and leaves some out. Clonal size and the V and J genes are those of that table, whereas D and trimming came from the DNA. The sample lists 170,000 or so clones, 85% to 90% seen once, with around 2.7% in the top ten. The CDR3 covers 13 residues. V dropped 11 bases and J dropped 6 bases, with 14 bases sitting between them. CDR1 and CDR2 from the germline V gene are SEHNR and FQNEAQ (reference sequence). The V call is TRBV7-9, the J call TRBJ1-6, with D possibly TRBD1 on 6 matching bases. This receptor was identified in a man between 40 and 49 years old with active or convalescent COVID-19. The specimen was peripheral blood. CDR3: CAGTQGTNSPLHF. DNA of the CDR3: TGTGCCGGTACACAGGGAACTAATTCACCCCTCCACTTT.